These 8 T cell receptor beta chains were all obtained from the same sample, sequenced in a study of blood T cell repertoires in COVID-19. Clones were sequenced by immunoSEQ multiplex PCR, and TCRdb holds only the in-frame ones, with some missing. This sample has some 260,000 clones, with around nine tenths found just once. The sample was PBMCs or T cells enriched from blood (not recorded which). The receptors shown here come from a woman younger than 35 who had recovered from COVID-19.

The chain is built from TRBV28 and TRBJ1-5; TRBD1 might be the D (6 bases). This CDR3 comprises 14 residues. Per germline, CDR1 MDHEN and CDR2 SYDVKM. The germline V and J ends were trimmed by 2 bases and 5 bases, with 10 bases remaining between them. CDR3 bases: TGTGCCAGCAGTTTAGTAGGGGGACATCAGCCCCAGCATTTT. Residues: CASSLVGGHQPQHF. Filled out from reference TRBV28 and TRBJ1-5, the complete variable domain reads DVKVTQSSRYLVKRTGEKVFLECVQDMDHENMFWYRQDPGLGLRLIYFSYDVKMKEKGDIPEGYSVSREKKERFSLILESASTNQTSMYLCASSLVGGHQPQHFGDGTRLSIL.

This rearrangement joins TRBV28 to TRBJ2-3; 9 nucleotides align to TRBD2. The CDR3 is 20 residues long. Germline-derived CDR1 and CDR2 are MDHEN and SYDVKM. After removal of 6 bases from V and 3 bases from J, the junction contained 22 bases not matched to a gene. The CDR3 protein is CASRGRTPGLAKGNTDTQYF. DNA for the CDR3: TGTGCCAGCAGAGGGCGCACACCGGGACTAGCTAAAGGTAATACAGATACGCAGTATTTT.

This rearrangement joins TRBV7-9 to TRBJ2-3; 13 bases match TRBD2. The CDR3 has 15 residues. The germline V gene has CDR1 SEHNR and CDR2 FQNEAQ (reference sequence). Trimming at V came to 5 bases and at J to 6 bases, leaving 5 bases not matched to a gene. The CDR3 is CASSRGTSGVDTQYF. DNA of the CDR3: TGTGCCAGCAGCCGCGGGACTAGCGGGGTTGATACGCAGTATTTT.

The rearrangement joins TRBV6-5 to TRBJ1-2; D gene ambiguous. This CDR3 has 13 residues. V was trimmed by 2 bases and J by 4 bases, leaving 8 bases between them. The germline gives CDR1 MNHEY, CDR2 SVGAGI. The CDR3 DNA reads as TGTGCCAGCAGTTACGGACTGATCTATGGCTACACCTTC. Protein sequence: CASSYGLIYGYTF.

The V and J genes are TRBV7-3 and TRBJ2-3; TRBD1 matches 10 bases. Germline V gene data show CDR1 as SGHTA and CDR2 as FQGTGA. V was pared by 4 bases and J by 4 bases, with 5 bases of the junction left unmatched. CDR3 length: 15 amino acids. Here the CDR3 DNA reads TGTGCCAGCAGCTCGACAGGGGGCATAGCAGATACGCAGTATTTT. Protein sequence: CASSSTGGIADTQYF.

The gene calls are TRBV10-3 and TRBJ1-1; D not certain. The ends were cut back, 4 bases at V and 4 bases at J, with 10 bases in the middle. Germline V CDR1 and CDR2: ENHRY, SYGVKD. The CDR3 runs 13 residues. DNA for the CDR3: TGTGCCATCAGTGGGCACCTTGGCACTGAAGCTTTCTTT. Residues: CAISGHLGTEAFF.

This chain joins TRBV7-3 and TRBJ2-1, with 11 nucleotides matching TRBD2. CDR3 length: 15 residues. V shed 5 bases, J shed 6 bases, and the junction held 6 bases outside the gene matches. Germline CDR1 is SGHTA and CDR2 is FQGTGA. The CDR3 DNA reads TGTGCCAGCAGCCTGACTAGCGGGATAACCAATGAGCAGTTCTTC. This sequence encodes CASSLTSGITNEQFF.

The chain links TRBV28 to TRBJ1-1; 7 bases agree with TRBD1. This CDR3 contains 17 residues. The V segment lost 3 bases and the J segment 3 bases; nucleotides outside the gene matches: 13. The germline V gene has CDR1 MDHEN and CDR2 SYDVKM. The CDR3 DNA follows: TGTGCCAGCAGTTTTCAAAGACAGGGCCAAACGGACACTGAAGCTTTCTTT. This encodes CASSFQRQGQTDTEAFF.